The 8 T cell receptor beta chains below all came from one sample that was sequenced in a study of blood T cell repertoires in COVID-19. Sequencing used immunoSEQ multiplex PCR; TCRdb keeps in-frame clones, though not all of them. The profile shows over 200,000 clones, approximately 89% of them singletons. The material sequenced was PBMCs or T cells enriched from blood (not recorded which). The receptors come from a woman aged 25 to 39 with acute COVID-19.

V is TRBV7-9 and J is TRBJ1-1; weak D call: TRBD1 (5 bases). Germline V gives CDR1 SEHNR, CDR2 FQNEAQ (reference sequence). V was trimmed by 2 bases and J by 3 bases, leaving 19 bases between them. The CDR3 loop spans 17 amino acids. Here the CDR3 DNA reads TGTGCCAGCAGCTTAAGTCAATGTGTGGGGCCTTACACTGAAGCTTTCTTT. The encoded protein is CASSLSQCVGPYTEAFF.

This clone appeared once. V gene TRBV5-1 combines with J gene TRBJ1-1; TRBD1 matches at 9 bases. Trimming removed 0 bases from V and 1 base from J; junction bases left unmatched: 1. This CDR3 comprises 15 residues. Per germline, CDR1 SGHRS and CDR2 YFSETQ. CDR3 bases: TGCGCCAGCAGCTTGGAGGGACAGGGGAACACTGAAGCTTTCTTT. Protein: CASSLEGQGNTEAFF.

The rearrangement joins TRBV7-8 to TRBJ2-7; 14 bases are a match to TRBD2. With 5 bases clipped from V and 4 bases from J, the junction kept 7 bases outside the gene matches. The CDR3 is 16 residues long. The germline CDR1 and CDR2 sequences are SGHVS and FQNEAQ. The CDR3 reads CASSPRTSGGRYEQYF. The DNA of the CDR3 is TGTGCCAGCAGCCCCCGGACTAGCGGGGGGAGATACGAGCAGTACTTC.

The chain joins TRBV4-1 to TRBJ2-7, with TRBD1 identical over 7 bases. The CDR3 contains 14 residues. V gave up 4 bases and J gave up 4 bases; unmatched junction bases: 7. From germline, CDR1 is MGHRA and CDR2 YSYEKL. CDR3 DNA: TGCGCCAGCAGCCTCCGGGACAGTATTTACGAGCAGTACTTC. Amino acid sequence: CASSLRDSIYEQYF.

The V and J genes are TRBV5-4 and TRBJ1-2; weak D call: TRBD1 (6 bases). From germline, CDR1 is SGHNT and CDR2 YYREEE (reference sequence). The CDR3 loop spans 15 amino acids. V lost 3 bases and J 2 bases, leaving 14 bases between the germline ends. CDR3 region: CASSSQQGPNYGYTF. In nucleotides, the CDR3 is TGTGCCAGCAGCTCCCAACAGGGACCCAACTATGGCTACACCTTC.

J is TRBJ2-7 and V is TRBV7-2; 13 bases map to TRBD2. Germline CDR1 SGHTA, CDR2 FQGNSA. The CDR3 sequence is 16 residues long. With V trimmed by 5 bases and J by 2 bases, 6 bases remained unmatched. As DNA, the CDR3 is TGTGCCAGCAGCATCACCGGGACTAGCGGGACCTACGAGCAGTACTTC. This gives the protein CASSITGTSGTYEQYF.

This chain links TRBV7-2 with TRBJ2-5; D is ambiguous. The CDR3 is made up of 13 amino acids. V was cut by 2 bases and J by 1 base, with 5 bases left in between. Germline lookup yields CDR1 SGHTA and CDR2 FQGNSA. Here the CDR3 reads CASSLLIQETQYF. Here the CDR3 DNA reads TGTGCCAGCAGCTTATTAATCCAAGAGACCCAGTACTTC. The full variable domain, in which reference TRBV7-2 and TRBJ2-5 provide the parts outside the CDR3, is GAGVSQSPSNKVTEKGKDVELRCDPISGHTALYWYRQSLGQGLEFLIYFQGNSAPDKSGLPSDRFSAERTGGSVSTLTIQRTQQEDSAVYLCASSLLIQETQYFGPGTRLLVL.

The genes are TRBV11-2 and TRBJ2-5, with a weak D call TRBD1 (6 bases). The CDR3 is 16 amino acids. V lost 5 bases and J lost 0, with 16 bases in between. CDR1 and CDR2 from the germline V gene are SGHAT and FQNNGV. The CDR3 sequence is CASSQPSAGDQETQYF. The CDR3 region has the DNA TGTGCCAGCAGCCAACCTTCGGCAGGGGACCAAGAGACCCAGTACTTC.